The 22 T cell receptor beta chains below all came from one sample that was sequenced in a study of CD8 T cells in ankylosing spondylitis. A single record per CDR3 protein comes from TCRdb applying MiXCR to the 5' RACE reads. The sample has around 250,000 distinct CDR3 sequences, over 30% seen once. Input material: blood, either unsorted or a sorted T cell fraction (not recorded which). All receptors come from a male donor with ankylosing spondylitis or in good health (not recorded which).

This chain links TRBV3-1 with TRBJ2-7; perhaps TRBD1 as D (6 bases). V dropped 0 bases and J dropped 12 bases, with 9 bases sitting between them. Germline V gene sequence: CDR1 LGHDT, CDR2 YNNKEL (reference sequence). The CDR3 totals 11 residues. The chain's CDR3 is CASSQEGHPYF. CDR3 nucleotides: TGTGCCAGCAGCCAAGAGGGACACCCGTACTTC.

A few counts support this clonotype. The rearrangement joins TRBV5-6 to TRBJ2-7; D gene unclear. Deletions cut 0 bases from V and 0 bases from J, with 13 bases between. CDR1 is SGHDT and CDR2 is YYEEEE in the germline V gene. CDR3 length: 16 amino acids. The CDR3 loop is CASSLGLGASSYEQYF. CDR3 in DNA: TGTGCCAGCAGCTTGGGTTTGGGCGCAAGCTCCTACGAGCAGTACTTC.

The genes are TRBV20-1 and TRBJ2-2; TRBD1 aligns across 9 bases. The CDR3 extends over 15 amino acids. Trimming at V came to 6 bases and at J to 5 bases, leaving 10 bases not matched to a gene. The germline V gene encodes CDR1 DFQATT and CDR2 SNEGSKA (reference sequence). The CDR3 nucleotides are TGCAGTGCCCTGGGACAGGGAGTAGGGACCGGGGAGCTGTTTTTT. This codes for CSALGQGVGTGELFF.

The sample holds a few counts of this clonotype. DNA of the CDR3: TGCAGTGCCAGTAGGGGCTCCTACAATGAGCAGTTCTTC. As protein: CSASRGSYNEQFF. V gene TRBV20-1 combines with J gene TRBJ2-1; the D gene is possibly TRBD1 (5 bases). V dropped 6 bases and J dropped 0 bases, with 9 bases sitting between them. The CDR3 sequence is 13 residues long. Germline CDR1 DFQATT, CDR2 SNEGSKA (reference sequence).

The chain has TRBV19 and TRBJ2-3; D not certain. This CDR3 is built from 14 residues. In germline, CDR1 is LNHDA, CDR2 SQIVND (reference sequence). The V gene lost 6 bases and the J gene lost 5 bases, with 15 bases spanning the gap. Written as DNA, the CDR3 is TGTGCCAGTAGCCCCACCGGGCGTGGAGATACGCAGTATTTT. Translating gives CASSPTGRGDTQYF.

The V call is TRBV25-1, the J call TRBJ2-7; possibly TRBD2 for D (5 bases). Deletions cut 0 bases from V and 2 bases from J, with 8 bases between. This CDR3 region has 14 residues. Germline V gene sequence: CDR1 MGHDK, CDR2 SYGVNS. The CDR3 reads CASSEYTGAYEQYF. DNA for the CDR3: TGTGCCAGCAGTGAATATACCGGGGCCTACGAGCAGTACTTC.

V usage is TRBV12-3 or TRBV12-4 and J usage is TRBJ2-2; D is perhaps TRBD2 (6 bases). Trimming left V 6 bases short and J 0 bases short, with 14 bases between. This CDR3 has 16 residues. The CDR3 sequence is CASRKTRDSNTGELFF. In nucleotides, the CDR3 is TGTGCCAGCAGGAAGACACGGGACTCGAACACCGGGGAGCTGTTTTTT.

This clonotype has a handful of counts. The V call is TRBV12-3 or TRBV12-4, the J call TRBJ2-7; D gene unclear. V dropped 6 bases and J dropped 0 bases, with 12 bases sitting between them. CDR3 length: 14 amino acids. The DNA for the CDR3 is TGTGCCAGCAGGCCTATGGGATCCTCCTACGAGCAGTACTTC. It specifies CASRPMGSSYEQYF.

This rearrangement joins TRBV29-1 to TRBJ1-2; 8 bases align to TRBD1. This CDR3 spans 13 amino acids. Germline-derived CDR1 and CDR2 are SQVTM and ANQGSEA. J was trimmed by 9 bases and V by 0 bases; bases with no gene match: 6. The CDR3: CSVEDPRQGSYTF. The CDR3 DNA reads as TGCAGCGTTGAAGATCCCAGACAGGGGAGCTACACCTTC.

The chain has TRBV5-1 and TRBJ1-4, with a weak D call TRBD1 (5 bases). The CDR3 has 16 amino acids. V lost 0 bases to trimming and J lost 6 bases, with 15 bases between them. In germline, CDR1 is SGHRS, CDR2 YFSETQ. CDR3 amino acids: CASSLGLRMGHEKLFF. CDR3 in DNA: TGCGCCAGCAGCTTGGGTCTACGAATGGGGCATGAAAAACTGTTTTTT.

This clonotype occurred a few times. The chain couples TRBV15 to TRBJ2-7, with a tentative D call TRBD2 (5 bases). CDR1 LNHNV and CDR2 YYDKDF come from the germline V gene (reference sequence). With 0 bases removed from V and 1 base from J, the gap between germline ends came to 10 bases. There are 15 residues in the CDR3. CDR3 loop: CATSREGTRSYEQYF. In nucleotides, the CDR3 is TGTGCCACCAGCAGAGAAGGAACTAGGTCCTACGAGCAGTACTTC.

This clonotype was seen more than once but under ten times. The CDR3 loop is CASSRGASQPAFF. In DNA form, the CDR3 reads TGTGCCAGCAGCAGAGGAGCGAGTCAGCCAGCTTTCTTT. This chain links TRBV6-1 with TRBJ1-1; D not certain. With 6 bases removed from V and 10 bases from J, the gap between germline ends came to 18 bases. Germline lookup yields CDR1 MNHNS and CDR2 SASEGT. CDR3 length equals 13 residues.

The chain is built from TRBV12-3 or TRBV12-4 and TRBJ2-2; 8 bases map to TRBD2. V shed 6 bases, J shed 6 bases, and the junction held 6 bases outside the gene matches. This CDR3 comprises 14 residues. The CDR3 coding sequence is TGTGCCAGCAGGGGGACTAGTAAATCCGGGGAGCTGTTTTTT. It specifies CASRGTSKSGELFF.

This clonotype appeared a few times. The chain carries TRBV4-1 and TRBJ2-2; D possibly corresponds to TRBD1 (6 bases). The CDR3 runs 15 residues. Trimming cost V 6 bases and J 4 bases, with 15 bases left between them. Looked up from germline, CDR1 is MGHRA and CDR2 is YSYEKL. The CDR3 sequence is CASSQPGQSTGELFF. The CDR3, as DNA: TGCGCCAGCAGTCAACCGGGACAATCCACCGGGGAGCTGTTTTTT.

The chain has TRBV6-6 and TRBJ1-1, with D uncertain. The CDR3 is made up of 13 amino acids. Germline CDR1 MNHNY, CDR2 SVGAGI (reference sequence). V shed 7 bases and J shed 0 bases, with 9 bases lying between them. CDR3 sequence (DNA): TGTGCCAGCAAGAACGGATTGAACACTGAAGCTTTCTTT. It specifies CASKNGLNTEAFF.

The chain couples TRBV12-3 or TRBV12-4 to TRBJ2-3; D remains unclear. There are 11 residues in the CDR3. Trimming removed 3 bases from V and 10 bases from J, with 8 bases in between. CDR3 residues: CASSFLAAQYF. The CDR3 coding sequence is TGTGCCAGCAGTTTCCTGGCTGCGCAGTATTTT.

There are a few counts of this clonotype. This sequence joins TRBV6-1 and TRBJ1-5, with 7 bases lining up with TRBD1. With V trimmed by 7 bases and J by 6 bases, 9 bases remained unmatched. CDR1 and CDR2 (germline): MNHNS, SASEGT. CDR3 length: 14 amino acids. The CDR3 loop reads CASTRDSSSQPQHF. As DNA, the CDR3 is TGTGCCAGCACCCGGGACAGCTCGAGTCAGCCCCAGCATTTT.

V usage is TRBV12-3 or TRBV12-4 and J usage is TRBJ2-3; D possibly corresponds to TRBD2 (6 bases). The germline V and J ends were trimmed by 6 bases and 4 bases, with 17 bases remaining between them. The CDR3 length is 15 residues. The CDR3 DNA reads TGTGCCAGCAGGGGGACTGCCCTAGGGGCAGATACGCAGTATTTT. Translating gives CASRGTALGADTQYF.

This clonotype was counted only a few times. This sequence joins TRBV5-5 and TRBJ2-3; TRBD1 aligns across 11 bases. V shed 3 bases, J shed 3 bases, and the junction held 9 bases outside the gene matches. Per the germline V gene, CDR1 is SGHKS and CDR2 is YYEKEE (reference sequence). The CDR3 is 17 amino acids. The chain's CDR3 is CASSSIAGTGGTDTQYF. The CDR3 region has the DNA TGTGCCAGCAGCTCGATAGCCGGGACAGGGGGTACAGATACGCAGTATTTT.

In this sample, this clonotype turned up a few times. This sequence joins TRBV20-1 and TRBJ2-3; TRBD2 aligns across 12 bases. Germline V gene data show CDR1 as DFQATT and CDR2 as SNEGSKA (reference sequence). This CDR3 is built from 15 residues. J lost 5 bases, V lost 6 bases, and 9 bases had no gene match. The CDR3 nucleotides read TGCAGTGCCTCACCTAGCGGGGGGGCAGGAGATACGCAGTATTTT. It encodes CSASPSGGAGDTQYF.

The rearrangement links TRBV20-1 to TRBJ1-1; D call uncertain. There are 13 residues in the CDR3. Germline assignment: CDR1 DFQATT and CDR2 SNEGSKA (reference sequence). V was cut by 3 bases and J by 4 bases, with 12 bases left in between. The CDR3 DNA is TGCAGTGCTAGGCCGGGGATCGTCACTGAAGCTTTCTTT. Translating it yields CSARPGIVTEAFF.

This rearrangement joins TRBV29-1 to TRBJ1-5; 7 nucleotides align to TRBD1. Germline V gene data show CDR1 as SQVTM and CDR2 as ANQGSEA. V shed 1 base, J shed 3 bases, and the junction held 6 bases outside the gene matches. CDR3 length: 15 residues. CDR3 residues: CSVEGGTANNQPQHF. The CDR3 DNA follows: TGCAGCGTTGAAGGAGGGACAGCAAACAATCAGCCCCAGCATTTT. Variable domain in full (rest from reference TRBV29-1 and TRBJ1-5): SAVISQKPSRDICQRGTSLTIQCQVDSQVTMMFWYRQQPGQSLTLIATANQGSEATYESGFVIDKFPISRPNLTFSTLTVSNMSPEDSSIYLCSVEGGTANNQPQHFGDGTRLSIL.